This TCR beta chain appears in the sequencing data of a study of blood T cell repertoires in COVID-19. V gave up 4 bases and J gave up 2 bases, with 21 bases separating them. Germline V CDR1 and CDR2: LGHNA, YSLEER. There are 17 residues in the CDR3. The protocol was immunoSEQ multiplex PCR, while the TCRdb copy is restricted to in-frame clones and leaves out a portion. The sample lists approximately 180,000 clones, about 91% seen once, with 2% to 2.5% in the top ten. Researchers sorted participants into cohorts using their self-reported clinical history. The chain joins TRBV4-3 to TRBJ2-7; maybe TRBD2 (6 bases). The clonotype comes from a woman aged 40 to 50 with acute COVID-19. The sequenced material came from PBMCs or T cells enriched from blood (not recorded which). CDR3 DNA: TGCGCCAGCAGCCGAAGGTCGGGGGAGAGTATACCCTACGAGCAGTACTTC. It codes for CASSRRSGESIPYEQYF.